Presented here are 23 T cell receptor beta chains from one specimen sequenced in a study of blood T cell repertoires in COVID-19. Method: immunoSEQ multiplex PCR; TCRdb's copy keeps in-frame clones and lacks some. The sample holds approximately 200,000 clones; roughly 80% are singletons and the top ten take 12%. Material for sequencing was PBMCs or T cells enriched from blood (not recorded which). The receptors derive from a man aged 35 to 55 who had recovered from COVID-19.

The chain links TRBV7-9 to TRBJ1-5; TRBD1 matches 9 bases. Germline loops: CDR1 SEHNR, CDR2 FQNEAQ (reference sequence). Trimming at V came to 5 bases and at J to 6 bases, leaving 5 bases not matched to a gene. The CDR3 runs 14 residues. The CDR3 spells CASSPGQGSQPQHF. DNA for the CDR3: TGTGCCAGCAGCCCCGGACAGGGGAGTCAGCCCCAGCATTTT.

The rearrangement joins TRBV3-1 (or the pseudogene TRBV3-2) to TRBJ2-5; TRBD2 matches 8 bases. Losses at the gene ends were 1 base for V and 5 bases for J; bases not matched to a gene: 12. CDR1 LGHDT and CDR2 YNNKEL come from the germline V gene (reference sequence). This CDR3 has 17 residues. The CDR3 loop reads CASSQALAAGGWETQYF. CDR3 bases: TGTGCCAGCAGCCAAGCACTAGCGGCAGGAGGGTGGGAGACCCAGTACTTC.

V usage is TRBV28 and J usage is TRBJ1-5; perhaps TRBD1 as D (5 bases). Germline V gives CDR1 MDHEN, CDR2 SYDVKM. The CDR3 loop spans 15 amino acids. Trimming pared 5 bases from V and 6 bases from J, leaving 17 bases between. DNA for the CDR3: TGTGCCAGCAGTCCCGGGGGGGGTTGGGGTCAGCCCCAGCATTTT. Translated: CASSPGGGWGQPQHF.

This chain uses TRBV7-2 with TRBJ2-1; the match to TRBD1 covers 8 bases. Germline V gene sequence: CDR1 SGHTA, CDR2 FQGNSA. The CDR3 runs to 17 residues. The V and J ends lost 3 bases and 0 bases, in that order; junction bases with no gene match: 7. CDR3 region: CASSLDRAISSYNEQFF. The CDR3 bases are TGTGCCAGCAGCTTGGACAGGGCCATAAGCTCCTACAATGAGCAGTTCTTC.

V is TRBV5-1 and J is TRBJ2-7, with D perhaps matching TRBD1 (5 bases). CDR3 length: 12 residues. Germline values: CDR1 SGHRS, CDR2 YFSETQ. V was shortened by 6 bases and J by 5 bases, with 12 bases between the two germline ends. This chain's CDR3 is CASKGESHEQYF. For the CDR3, the DNA is TGCGCCAGCAAAGGGGAAAGCCACGAGCAGTACTTC.

The DNA for the CDR3 is TGTGCCAGCAGCCGCGTACTAGATCCCACCGGGGAGCTGTTTTTT. It yields the protein CASSRVLDPTGELFF. V usage is TRBV6-5 and J usage is TRBJ2-2, with D possibly being TRBD2 (5 bases). Germline loops: CDR1 MNHEY, CDR2 SVGAGI. The ends were cut back, 6 bases at V and 4 bases at J, with 15 bases in the middle. CDR3 size: 15 residues.

The chain employs TRBV10-1 and TRBJ2-5, with D possibly TRBD2 on 6 matching bases. CDR1 is WNHNN, CDR2 SYGVQD, per germline (reference sequence). V lost 5 bases and J 2 bases, leaving 9 bases between the germline ends. The CDR3 is 13 amino acids. Here the CDR3 reads CASSRAGQETQYF. The CDR3 DNA follows: TGCGCCAGCAGTCGGGCGGGACAAGAGACCCAGTACTTC.

A single count supports this clone. This chain links TRBV7-9 with TRBJ2-7; 8 nucleotides line up with TRBD1. The CDR3 runs to 13 residues. Germline values: CDR1 SEHNR, CDR2 FQNEAQ (reference sequence). The ends lost 7 bases at V and 3 bases at J; junction bases unmatched: 5. The CDR3 region is CASTTGDVYEQYV. CDR3 nucleotide sequence: TGTGCCAGCACGACAGGGGATGTCTACGAGCAGTACGTC.

This chain uses TRBV11-1 with TRBJ2-7, with 7 bases aligning to TRBD1. CDR3 length: 15 amino acids. The V and J ends lost 5 bases and 3 bases, in that order; junction bases with no gene match: 10. The germline V gene encodes CDR1 SGHAT and CDR2 FQDESV (reference sequence). CDR3 nucleotide sequence: TGTGCCAGCAGCCACGGACAGGCCGTCGACTACGAGCAGTACGTC. Its translation is CASSHGQAVDYEQYV.

This chain joins TRBV7-9 and TRBJ1-4, with 8 bases fitting TRBD1. The CDR3 totals 13 residues. Germline trimming cut 11 bases from V and 3 bases from J; bases unmatched to any gene: 5. The germline gives CDR1 SEHNR, CDR2 FQNEAQ (reference sequence). CDR3 DNA: TGTGCCTGTAGACAGGGGCCTAATGAAAAACTGTTTTTT. Translating gives CACRQGPNEKLFF.

The chain employs TRBV7-9 and TRBJ2-3; 10 nucleotides match TRBD2. Germline CDR1 SEHNR, CDR2 FQNEAQ (reference sequence). This CDR3 contains 18 residues. The ends lost 3 bases at V and 0 bases at J; junction bases unmatched: 9. In nucleotides, the CDR3 is TGTGCCAGCAGCTTTGGGCTAGCGGGAGCTCATAGCACAGATACGCAGTATTTT. The encoded protein is CASSFGLAGAHSTDTQYF. The whole variable domain, remainder taken from reference TRBV7-9 and TRBJ2-3, is DTGVSQNPRHKITKRGQNVTFRCDPISEHNRLYWYRQTLGQGPEFLTYFQNEAQLEKSRLLSDRFSAERPKGSFSTLEIQRTEQGDSAMYLCASSFGLAGAHSTDTQYFGPGTRLTVL.

The J gene is TRBJ2-7, the V gene TRBV6-2 or TRBV6-3, with D perhaps matching TRBD1 (6 bases). The V end lost 0 bases, the J end lost 4 bases, and 13 bases lay between the germline ends. Germline CDR1 and CDR2: MNHEY and SVGEGT. The CDR3 length is 15 residues. The chain's CDR3 is CASSYSRDNGYEQYV. In DNA, the CDR3 is TGTGCCAGCAGTTACTCGAGGGACAATGGTTACGAGCAGTACGTC.

The rearrangement uses TRBV6-2 or TRBV6-3 and TRBJ2-1, with 8 bases identical to TRBD2. Germline V lookup: CDR1 MNHEY, CDR2 SVGEGT. CDR3 length: 16 residues. V lost 4 bases, J lost 9 bases, and 14 bases stayed unmatched. CDR3 loop: CASSLYPGLGMGEQFF. For the CDR3, the DNA is TGTGCCAGCAGTTTATATCCGGGACTAGGGATGGGTGAGCAGTTCTTC.

V is TRBV30 and J is TRBJ1-5; TRBD1 agrees at 8 bases. V was pared by 7 bases and J by 2 bases, with 4 bases of the junction left unmatched. This CDR3 comprises 13 residues. The germline gives CDR1 GTSNPN, CDR2 SVGIG (reference sequence). The CDR3 spells CASGQGGNQPQHF. The CDR3 nucleotides are TGTGCCTCCGGACAGGGTGGCAATCAGCCCCAGCATTTT. The full variable domain, with the rest looked up from reference TRBV30 and TRBJ1-5, is SQTIHQWPATLVQPVGSPLSLECTVEGTSNPNLYWYRQAAGRGLQLLFYSVGIGQISSEVPQNLSASRPQDRQFILSSKKLLLSDSGFYLCASGQGGNQPQHFGDGTRLSIL.

The chain combines TRBV5-1 with TRBJ2-2; the match to TRBD2 covers 8 bases. J gave up 2 bases and V 4 bases, and 10 bases lay outside the gene matches. CDR1 and CDR2 from the germline V gene are SGHRS and YFSETQ. The CDR3 is made up of 17 amino acids. The CDR3 DNA reads as TGCGCCAGCAGCATAATCTCCGGGGGGGGAAACACCGGGGAGCTGTTTTTT. Translation gives CASSIISGGGNTGELFF.

The V gene is TRBV10-3, the J gene TRBJ1-1; D may be TRBD1 (6 bases). This CDR3 comprises 14 residues. Trimming removed 8 bases at V and 1 base at J, with 14 bases between. The germline CDR1 and CDR2 sequences are ENHRY and SYGVKD. CDR3 in amino acids: CAIYSGHPNTEAFF. CDR3 bases: TGTGCCATCTACTCGGGACATCCGAACACTGAAGCTTTCTTT.

The chain is built from TRBV2 and TRBJ2-7; 9 nucleotides match TRBD1. Germline V gives CDR1 SNHLY, CDR2 FYNNEI. The CDR3 length is 14 residues. V lost 6 bases to trimming and J lost 6 bases; unmatched junction nucleotides: 9. The CDR3 loop is CASSSQGQGSEQYV. The CDR3 DNA reads TGTGCCAGCAGCAGCCAGGGACAGGGCTCCGAGCAGTACGTC.

The chain recombines TRBV10-3 with TRBJ1-4; D remains unclear. The germline CDR1 and CDR2 sequences are ENHRY and SYGVKD. Trimming removed 7 bases from V and 7 bases from J, with 13 bases in between. The CDR3 is 13 residues long. The CDR3 is CAIKSFEGEKLFF. The CDR3 region has the DNA TGTGCCATCAAGTCCTTTGAGGGTGAAAAACTGTTTTTT.

The chain carries TRBV27 and TRBJ1-1; 8 bases line up with TRBD1. J gave up 4 bases and V 5 bases, and 6 bases lay outside the gene matches. CDR3 length: 14 amino acids. Germline values: CDR1 MNHEY, CDR2 SMNVEV (reference sequence). The CDR3 nucleotides read TGTGCCAGCAGTCTATTAACAGGGGGCACTGAAGCTTTCTTT. This encodes CASSLLTGGTEAFF.

The chain employs TRBV12-2 and TRBJ2-7; no DNA check was done on the table's D call, TRBD2. TRBV12-2 is a pseudogene segment. This CDR3 is built from 15 residues. CDR3 coding DNA: TGTGCAAGTCGCTTAGCGGTCGGGGGAATCTACGAGCAGTACGTC. Its protein product is CASRLAVGGIYEQYV.

This chain uses TRBV4-3 with TRBJ1-2; the D is unclear. The germline V gene encodes CDR1 LGHNA and CDR2 YSLEER. V was cut by 4 bases and J by 0 bases, with 12 bases left in between. CDR3 length: 15 amino acids. DNA for the CDR3: TGCGCCAGCAGCCCCGGGAAGGACTCTAACTATGGCTACACCTTC. This codes for CASSPGKDSNYGYTF.

The chain is built from TRBV5-8 and TRBJ1-1, with D uncertain. V shed 7 bases and J shed 7 bases, with 14 bases lying between them. Per the germline V gene, CDR1 is SGHTS and CDR2 is YDEGEE. The CDR3 is 12 amino acids. In DNA, the CDR3 is TGTGCCAGCGGATTATCGAGGCTTGAAGCTTTCTTT. This gives the protein CASGLSRLEAFF. Using reference TRBV5-8 and TRBJ1-1 for the parts outside the CDR3, the full variable domain is EAGVTQSPTHLIKTRGQQATLRCSPISGHTSVYWYQQALGLGLQFLLWYDEGEERNRGNFPPRFSGRQFPNYSSELNVNALELEDSALYLCASGLSRLEAFFGQGTRLTVV.

The V gene is TRBV3-1 (or the pseudogene TRBV3-2), the J gene TRBJ1-2, with 7 bases aligning to TRBD1. The V and J ends lost 3 bases and 6 bases, in that order; junction bases with no gene match: 7. CDR3 length: 14 amino acids. Per the germline V gene, CDR1 is LGHDT and CDR2 is YNNKEL (reference sequence). The CDR3 loop reads CASSHPDRIHGYTF. The CDR3 coding sequence is TGTGCCAGCAGCCACCCGGACAGGATCCATGGCTACACCTTC.